Presented here are 18 T cell receptor beta chains from one specimen sequenced in a study of T cell repertoires in cytomegalovirus infection. TCRdb independently ran MiXCR on the reads; one entry per CDR3 protein. Here the sample spans some 180,000 distinct CDR3 sequences, approximately 18% being singletons. The sample taken for sequencing was CD8+ T cells from PBMCs. These receptors were taken from a human donor in good health (CMV status not recorded). Some clones in this sample may be carry-over from other donors' samples.

This clonotype was found a few times. The gene calls are TRBV28 and TRBJ1-4; D is uncertain. Trimming cost V 6 bases and J 3 bases, with 11 bases left between them. CDR1 and CDR2 (germline): MDHEN, SYDVKM. The CDR3 is made up of 14 amino acids. The CDR3 protein is CASSFVLANEKLFF. The CDR3, as DNA: TGTGCCAGCAGCTTTGTGCTTGCTAATGAAAAACTGTTTTTT.

This clonotype was seen a few times. DNA of the CDR3: TGTGCCAGCAGCCAAGATAATGGGAATAGGGAGACCCAGTACTTC. Translation: CASSQDNGNRETQYF. This rearrangement joins TRBV14 to TRBJ2-5; D is uncertain. Trimming took off 0 bases at V and 5 bases at J, with 13 bases between the two ends. Per the germline V gene, CDR1 is SGHDN and CDR2 is FVKESK. This CDR3 comprises 15 residues.

The sample holds a few counts of this clonotype. The chain has TRBV7-2 and TRBJ1-2; maybe TRBD1 (6 bases). Between the trimmed V and J ends, which lost 3 bases and 8 bases, there was a span of 19 bases. CDR1 is SGHTA and CDR2 is FQGNSA in the germline V gene. The CDR3 has 15 amino acids. The CDR3, as DNA: TGTGCCAGCAGCTTGGTACGGGGGCCATCGGAAGGCTACACCTTC. Translating it yields CASSLVRGPSEGYTF.

V and J are TRBV7-9 and TRBJ2-1, with unresolved D. CDR1 and CDR2 (germline): SEHNR, FQNEAQ (reference sequence). This CDR3 contains 12 residues. Trimming cost V 5 bases and J 7 bases, with 9 bases left between them. The CDR3 sequence is CASSIVPNEQFF. CDR3 in DNA: TGTGCCAGCAGCATTGTCCCGAATGAGCAGTTCTTC. Full variable domain (outside the CDR3, taken from reference TRBV7-9 and TRBJ2-1): DTGVSQNPRHKITKRGQNVTFRCDPISEHNRLYWYRQTLGQGPEFLTYFQNEAQLEKSRLLSDRFSAERPKGSFSTLEIQRTEQGDSAMYLCASSIVPNEQFFGPGTRLTVL.

This clonotype has a handful of counts. The chain links TRBV28 to TRBJ2-1; D is unclear. The germline V gene has CDR1 MDHEN and CDR2 SYDVKM. The CDR3 is 15 residues long. Trimming shortened V by 3 bases and J by 3 bases, and 12 bases separated the two germline ends. The CDR3 DNA is TGTGCCAGCAGTTTTGGGCGGATGAACTACAATGAGCAGTTCTTC. Protein product: CASSFGRMNYNEQFF.

This clonotype was detected many times. The chain combines TRBV7-2 with TRBJ2-5; D not resolved. The CDR3 totals 11 residues. The germline CDR1 and CDR2 sequences are SGHTA and FQGNSA. Trimming left V 5 bases short and J 1 base short, with 2 bases between. CDR3 amino acids: CASSAQETQYF. CDR3 in DNA: TGTGCCAGCAGCGCCCAAGAGACCCAGTACTTC.

This clonotype was seen repeatedly, ten times or more. This sequence joins TRBV7-2 and TRBJ2-2; TRBD2 matches at 7 bases. V gave up 1 base and J gave up 3 bases; unmatched junction bases: 11. The CDR3 loop spans 18 amino acids. Germline CDR1 is SGHTA and CDR2 is FQGNSA. DNA of the CDR3: TGTGCCAGCAGCTTAGTTGGGACCGGGGGGAAGGACACCGGGGAGCTGTTTTTT. This translates into CASSLVGTGGKDTGELFF.

V usage is TRBV7-2 and J usage is TRBJ1-1; tentatively, D is TRBD1 (5 bases). The CDR3 has 17 residues. Looked up from germline, CDR1 is SGHTA and CDR2 is FQGNSA. V gave up 2 bases and J gave up 4 bases, with 20 bases separating them. The CDR3 loop reads CASSLYLGTGFFTEAFF. Here the CDR3 DNA reads TGTGCCAGCAGCTTATATTTAGGAACAGGATTTTTCACTGAAGCTTTCTTT.

Ten or more counts support this clonotype. The chain couples TRBV7-2 to TRBJ1-5; D not resolved. Trimming stripped 5 bases from V and 3 bases from J, with 20 bases between. Germline V gene lookup returns CDR1 SGHTA and CDR2 FQGNSA. CDR3 length: 17 residues. Here the CDR3 DNA reads TGTGCCAGCAGCATAGACCCGGCCCGGACCCTCAATCAGCCCCAGCATTTT. It encodes CASSIDPARTLNQPQHF. Drawing the rest from reference TRBV7-2 and TRBJ1-5, the complete variable domain is GAGVSQSPSNKVTEKGKDVELRCDPISGHTALYWYRQSLGQGLEFLIYFQGNSAPDKSGLPSDRFSAERTGGSVSTLTIQRTQQEDSAVYLCASSIDPARTLNQPQHFGDGTRLSIL.

This clonotype appeared a few times. The chain recombines TRBV7-3 with TRBJ2-2, with D perhaps TRBD1 (5 bases). This CDR3 comprises 16 residues. Germline V gene sequence: CDR1 SGHTA, CDR2 FQGTGA. V lost 3 bases, J lost 4 bases, and 15 bases lay in between. This CDR3 is CASSFEKGISTGELFF. The CDR3 nucleotides read TGTGCCAGCAGCTTCGAAAAGGGGATCTCCACCGGGGAGCTGTTTTTT.

CDR3 DNA sequence: TGTGCCAGCAGCCCGAGTAGCGGGGGGCCAAGGGACAATGAGCAGTTCTTC. It encodes CASSPSSGGPRDNEQFF. J is TRBJ2-1 and V is TRBV7-4, with 10 bases that match TRBD2. This CDR3 is built from 17 residues. Germline V gene lookup returns CDR1 SGHVT and CDR2 SQSDAQ. V was pared by 5 bases and J by 5 bases, with 12 bases of the junction left unmatched.

The chain uses TRBV6-2 or TRBV6-3 and TRBJ2-2; maybe TRBD2 (5 bases). CDR1 and CDR2 from the germline V gene are MNHEY and SVGEGT. This CDR3 spans 15 amino acids. The V end was cut by 5 bases, the J end by 0 bases, with 10 bases between. CDR3 sequence (DNA): TGTGCCAGCAGTGGGTTGAGGGCGAACACCGGGGAGCTGTTTTTT. It is translated as CASSGLRANTGELFF.

The chain combines TRBV28 with TRBJ1-2; a weak D match, TRBD1 (6 bases). The CDR3 consists of 13 residues. Germline V gives CDR1 MDHEN, CDR2 SYDVKM. V lost 5 bases to trimming and J lost 5 bases, with 12 bases between them. The CDR3 region has the DNA TGTGCCAGCAGTCCGACAGGAGTATATGGCTACACCTTC. Residues: CASSPTGVYGYTF.

V and J are TRBV6-2 or TRBV6-3 and TRBJ2-1; 8 bases are shared with TRBD1. Germline trimming cut 6 bases from V and 8 bases from J; bases unmatched to any gene: 12. Germline V gives CDR1 MNHEY, CDR2 SVGEGT. The CDR3 spans 15 residues. CDR3 residues: CASRGAGGFSYEQFF. The CDR3 nucleotides are TGTGCCAGCAGAGGGGCAGGGGGCTTTTCCTATGAGCAGTTCTTC.

The chain carries TRBV7-2 and TRBJ1-5, with D maybe TRBD1 (5 bases). The CDR3 length is 14 residues. Germline CDR1 is SGHTA and CDR2 is FQGNSA. V was clipped by 4 bases and J by 4 bases, with 11 bases between them. CDR3 in amino acids: CASSWSGGNQPQHF. CDR3 coding DNA: TGTGCCAGCAGCTGGTCGGGGGGAAATCAGCCCCAGCATTTT.

This clonotype was found a few times. This chain connects TRBV6-2 or TRBV6-3 to TRBJ2-5; D is unclear. CDR3 size: 12 residues. Deletions cut 0 bases from V and 5 bases from J, with 4 bases between. Germline V gene lookup returns CDR1 MNHEY and CDR2 SVGEGT. CDR3 sequence (DNA): TGTGCCAGCAGTTACTCGGGGGAGACCCAGTACTTC. Protein sequence: CASSYSGETQYF.

The sample holds a few counts of this clonotype. V is TRBV11-2 and J is TRBJ2-1, with a weak D call TRBD1 (6 bases). The length of the CDR3 is 18 residues. Trimming removed 5 bases from V and 0 bases from J, with 20 bases in between. In germline, CDR1 is SGHAT, CDR2 FQNNGV. The CDR3 protein is CASSPTYREKSSYNEQFF. The CDR3, as DNA: TGTGCCAGCAGCCCGACGTACAGGGAGAAAAGCTCCTACAATGAGCAGTTCTTC. The full variable domain, in which reference TRBV11-2 and TRBJ2-1 provide the parts outside the CDR3, is EAGVAQSPRYKIIEKRQSVAFWCNPISGHATLYWYQQILGQGPKLLIQFQNNGVVDDSQLPKDRFSAERLKGVDSTLKIQPAKLEDSAVYLCASSPTYREKSSYNEQFFGPGTRLTVL.

The rearrangement uses TRBV7-3 and TRBJ1-4, with unresolved D. CDR1 and CDR2 (germline): SGHTA, FQGTGA. Trimming pared 5 bases from V and 8 bases from J, leaving 18 bases between. The CDR3 is 15 amino acids. Written as DNA, the CDR3 is TGTGCCAGCAGCGTCCAGGTTAGGTGGGAAGAAAAACTGTTTTTT. Its translation is CASSVQVRWEEKLFF.